Below, 27 T cell receptor beta chains from the same sample are listed, as sequenced in a study of patients and donors after allogeneic stem cell transplantation. TCRdb re-derived calls from the RT-PCR reads in MiXCR, one entry per CDR3 protein. The top ten hold 60% to 75% of the sample, which has tens of thousands of distinct CDR3 sequences, around 46% seen once. Specimen: blood, either unsorted or a sorted T cell fraction (not recorded which). The receptor source for this set is a human donor who was either an allogeneic HSCT recipient or a stem cell or donor lymphocyte infusion donor (not recorded which). It is not recorded whose cells these are; they may come from a transplant donor.

This clonotype was observed a handful of times. The chain links TRBV15 to TRBJ1-5, with TRBD1 identical over 7 bases. V was pared by 0 bases and J by 2 bases, with 4 bases of the junction left unmatched. CDR1 LNHNV and CDR2 YYDKDF come from the germline V gene (reference sequence). The CDR3 length is 16 residues. CDR3 protein: CATSREYTGGNQPQHF. The CDR3 DNA sequence: TGTGCCACCAGCAGAGAGTATACAGGGGGCAATCAGCCCCAGCATTTT.

The chain uses TRBV5-6 and TRBJ1-2, with D hard to call. This CDR3 contains 15 residues. V lost 1 base and J 0 bases, leaving 10 bases between the germline ends. CDR1 and CDR2 (germline): SGHDT, YYEEEE. CDR3 nucleotides: TGTGCCAGCAGCTTGATAACAGACTCTAACTATGGCTACACCTTC. Its protein is CASSLITDSNYGYTF.

This clonotype was seen a single time. This sequence joins TRBV12-3 or TRBV12-4 and TRBJ1-1; 8 nucleotides align to TRBD1. V was pared by 9 bases and J by 5 bases, with 11 bases of the junction left unmatched. The CDR3 totals 14 residues. CDR3 coding DNA: TGTGCCAGTGAAGTTACACGACAGGGGACTGAAGCTTTCTTT. Protein: CASEVTRQGTEAFF.

The rearrangement uses TRBV20-1 and TRBJ1-2; TRBD1 might be the D (6 bases). This CDR3 is 15 amino acids long. Per germline, CDR1 DFQATT and CDR2 SNEGSKA (reference sequence). V lost 6 bases and J lost 2, with 19 bases in between. The CDR3 loop reads CSARPQGHLNYGYTF. DNA for the CDR3: TGCAGTGCCCGACCACAGGGACATTTGAACTATGGCTACACCTTC.

This clonotype was picked up a small number of times. This chain uses TRBV27 with TRBJ1-6; possible D gene TRBD1, 5 bases. Per the germline V gene, CDR1 is MNHEY and CDR2 is SMNVEV (reference sequence). This CDR3 comprises 14 residues. V was cut by 7 bases and J by 7 bases, with 14 bases left in between. The CDR3 is CASNSWGRNSPLHF. In nucleotides, the CDR3 is TGTGCCAGCAATTCATGGGGGAGGAATTCACCCCTCCACTTT.

This clonotype came up a few times. The chain is built from TRBV7-9 and TRBJ1-2, with TRBD1 identical over 8 bases. The CDR3 extends over 15 amino acids. Looked up from germline, CDR1 is SEHNR and CDR2 is FQNEAQ (reference sequence). Germline trimming cut 4 bases from V and 7 bases from J; bases unmatched to any gene: 11. CDR3 sequence: CASSSDRAQISGYTF. The CDR3 nucleotides read TGTGCCAGCAGCTCGGACAGGGCACAAATAAGTGGCTACACCTTC. Full variable domain (outside the CDR3, taken from reference TRBV7-9 and TRBJ1-2): DTGVSQNPRHKITKRGQNVTFRCDPISEHNRLYWYRQTLGQGPEFLTYFQNEAQLEKSRLLSDRFSAERPKGSFSTLEIQRTEQGDSAMYLCASSSDRAQISGYTFGSGTRLTVV.

J is TRBJ2-4 and V is TRBV3-1; 15 bases map to TRBD2. The junction had 4 bases not matched to a gene; V was cut back by 4 bases and J by 0 bases. The CDR3 has 18 residues. Germline assignment: CDR1 LGHDT and CDR2 YNNKEL (reference sequence). CDR3 protein: CASSPGLAGGGAKNIQYF. CDR3 sequence (DNA): TGTGCCAGCAGCCCGGGACTAGCGGGAGGTGGAGCCAAAAACATTCAGTACTTC.

In this sample, this clonotype turned up a few times. DNA for the CDR3: TGTGCCATCCAGGGGGCGCTCGGCAATCAGCCCCAGCATTTT. Its protein is CAIQGALGNQPQHF. This sequence joins TRBV10-3 and TRBJ1-5; 8 bases line up with TRBD1. This CDR3 spans 14 amino acids. Germline V gives CDR1 ENHRY, CDR2 SYGVKD. The J segment lost 2 bases and the V segment lost 8 bases, leaving 5 bases of the junction unmatched.

The rearrangement links TRBV5-6 to TRBJ1-6; D is unclear. V was shortened by 7 bases and J by 8 bases, with 13 bases between the two germline ends. The germline gives CDR1 SGHDT, CDR2 YYEEEE. This CDR3 is built from 13 residues. CDR3 DNA sequence: TGTGCCAGCCGGCGGGCCGCGGATTCACCCCTCCACTTT. It translates to CASRRAADSPLHF.

This clonotype has a handful of counts. This chain connects TRBV5-1 to TRBJ1-4; 9 bases are a match to TRBD1. The CDR3 runs 15 residues. The V segment lost 4 bases and the J segment 5 bases; nucleotides outside the gene matches: 6. Germline V CDR1 and CDR2: SGHRS, YFSETQ. The CDR3 DNA sequence: TGCGCCAGCAGCAGCGGGGACAGGGCCAATGAAAAACTGTTTTTT. Protein sequence: CASSSGDRANEKLFF.

The gene calls are TRBV20-1 and TRBJ2-3; TRBD2 agrees at 9 bases. V was pared by 5 bases and J by 2 bases, with 11 bases of the junction left unmatched. CDR3 length equals 16 residues. Germline V lookup: CDR1 DFQATT, CDR2 SNEGSKA (reference sequence). CDR3 sequence: CSASSGKVGNTDTQYF. In DNA, the CDR3 is TGCAGTGCTTCTAGCGGGAAAGTAGGGAACACAGATACGCAGTATTTT.

This rearrangement joins TRBV20-1 to TRBJ1-5; 10 nucleotides match TRBD1. V dropped 3 bases and J dropped 4; count of bases not matched to a gene: 6. Germline CDR1 DFQATT, CDR2 SNEGSKA (reference sequence). The CDR3 consists of 15 residues. The CDR3 sequence is CSARVGTGENQPQHF. In nucleotides, the CDR3 is TGCAGTGCTAGGGTTGGGACAGGGGAGAATCAGCCCCAGCATTTT.

Only a few counts were recorded for this clonotype. The rearrangement joins TRBV7-9 to TRBJ1-6; D perhaps matches TRBD1 (5 bases). V was trimmed by 3 bases and J by 7 bases, leaving 16 bases between them. Germline CDR1 SEHNR, CDR2 FQNEAQ (reference sequence). The CDR3 is 16 residues long. CDR3 in amino acids: CASSFLAGMVNSPLHF. In DNA, the CDR3 is TGTGCCAGCAGCTTTCTTGCAGGGATGGTCAATTCACCCCTCCACTTT.

The V call is TRBV5-5, the J call TRBJ1-1; D might be TRBD1 (5 bases). In germline, CDR1 is SGHKS, CDR2 YYEKEE (reference sequence). The CDR3 totals 15 residues. The ends were cut back, 1 base at V and 4 bases at J, with 14 bases in the middle. CDR3 sequence (DNA): TGTGCCAGCAGCTTGAGTGGGCAGGGCCCCACTGAAGCTTTCTTT. Its protein product is CASSLSGQGPTEAFF.

V usage is TRBV6-5 and J usage is TRBJ1-5; TRBD1 agrees at 11 bases. This CDR3 contains 19 residues. Germline V gene data show CDR1 as MNHEY and CDR2 as SVGAGI. V dropped 6 bases and J dropped 7; count of bases not matched to a gene: 20. The DNA for the CDR3 is TGTGCCAGCAGCCTCATTCGGACAGGGGGCTTAGAATCGGAACAGCCCCAGCATTTT. Residues: CASSLIRTGGLESEQPQHF.

This clonotype was observed a single time. The rearrangement links TRBV7-2 to TRBJ1-2; D is perhaps TRBD1 (5 bases). CDR3 length equals 16 residues. Germline V lookup: CDR1 SGHTA, CDR2 FQGNSA. V lost 3 bases and J 4 bases, leaving 18 bases between the germline ends. CDR3 in DNA: TGTGCCAGCAGCTTCTATCATTGGGGCGGCGGCTATGGCTACACCTTC. Translated: CASSFYHWGGGYGYTF. Based on the CDR3 plus reference TRBV7-2 and TRBJ1-2, the full variable domain is GAGVSQSPSNKVTEKGKDVELRCDPISGHTALYWYRQSLGQGLEFLIYFQGNSAPDKSGLPSDRFSAERTGGSVSTLTIQRTQQEDSAVYLCASSFYHWGGGYGYTFGSGTRLTVV.

The genes are TRBV2 and TRBJ1-1, with unresolved D. CDR1 and CDR2 from the germline V gene are SNHLY and FYNNEI. The CDR3 runs to 11 residues. With 10 bases removed from V and 7 bases from J, the gap between germline ends came to 13 bases. The CDR3 DNA sequence: TGTGCCACCAAGGACGGAGATGAAGCTTTCTTT. Its protein is CATKDGDEAFF.

The chain has TRBV12-3 or TRBV12-4 and TRBJ1-5, with 9 bases lining up with TRBD1. The CDR3 consists of 17 residues. J was trimmed by 1 base and V by 4 bases; bases with no gene match: 8. The DNA of the CDR3 is TGTGCCAGCAGTTACTCACAGGGGGCTACGAGCAATCAGCCCCAGCATTTT. This sequence encodes CASSYSQGATSNQPQHF.

The V gene is TRBV5-1, the J gene TRBJ1-6; perhaps TRBD1 as D (5 bases). The germline CDR1 and CDR2 sequences are SGHRS and YFSETQ. This CDR3 region has 14 residues. Trimming cost V 0 bases and J 8 bases, with 9 bases left between them. CDR3 coding DNA: TGCGCCAGCAGCTTGGCCAGGGCGGATTCACCCCTCCACTTT. Its protein product is CASSLARADSPLHF.

This clonotype was observed a few times. The chain links TRBV7-2 to TRBJ1-2, with a tentative D call TRBD1 (5 bases). Trimming pared 2 bases from V and 3 bases from J, leaving 10 bases between. This CDR3 spans 14 amino acids. The V gene's germline CDR1 is SGHTA and CDR2 FQGNSA. CDR3 in amino acids: CASSLTLGDYGYTF. The CDR3 DNA follows: TGTGCCAGCAGCTTAACTTTAGGGGACTATGGCTACACCTTC.

This chain connects TRBV4-3 to TRBJ1-1; D ambiguous. From germline, CDR1 is LGHNA and CDR2 YSLEER. V was shortened by 1 base and J by 3 bases, with 12 bases between the two germline ends. The CDR3 has 15 residues. The CDR3 sequence is CASSQAGIGDTEAFF. DNA for the CDR3: TGCGCCAGCAGCCAAGCGGGGATTGGGGACACTGAAGCTTTCTTT.

This clonotype has just a few counts. In DNA form, the CDR3 reads TGTGCCAGCTCGCCAAACTCCCCGCGGATAACCCTCCACTTT. Amino acid sequence: CASSPNSPRITLHF. V gene TRBV18 combines with J gene TRBJ1-6, with D unclear. The CDR3 covers 14 residues. With 6 bases removed from V and 14 bases from J, the gap between germline ends came to 20 bases. Germline assignment: CDR1 KGHSH and CDR2 LQKENI. Full variable domain (outside the CDR3, taken from reference TRBV18 and TRBJ1-6): NAGVMQNPRHLVRRRGQEARLRCSPMKGHSHVYWYRQLPEEGLKFMVYLQKENIIDESGMPKERFSAEFPKEGPSILRIQQVVRGDSAAYFCASSPNSPRITLHFGNGTRLTVT.

The V call is TRBV7-9, the J call TRBJ1-1; D call uncertain. Looked up from germline, CDR1 is SEHNR and CDR2 is FQNEAQ (reference sequence). This CDR3 has 11 amino acids. V dropped 10 bases and J dropped 5 bases, with 11 bases sitting between them. In DNA form, the CDR3 reads TGTGCCACACTCAGCGGGACTGAAGCTTTCTTT. Translating gives CATLSGTEAFF.

In its sample, this clonotype was seen a few times. This chain connects TRBV27 to TRBJ1-2; TRBD1 matches 10 bases. Losses at the gene ends were 6 bases for V and 5 bases for J; bases not matched to a gene: 3. The CDR3 covers 13 residues. Germline-derived CDR1 and CDR2 are MNHEY and SMNVEV (reference sequence). CDR3 sequence reads: CASSRDRGYGYTF. The CDR3 nucleotides are TGTGCCAGCAGCCGGGACAGGGGATATGGCTACACCTTC.

This clonotype showed up just a few times. The rearrangement links TRBV28 to TRBJ1-2; TRBD1 might be the D (5 bases). V shed 5 bases and J shed 6 bases, with 19 bases lying between them. The CDR3 has 15 amino acids. Germline V gives CDR1 MDHEN, CDR2 SYDVKM. CDR3 in amino acids: CASSLPFGGANGYTF. As DNA, the CDR3 is TGTGCCAGCAGTCTCCCCTTTGGGGGAGCCAATGGCTACACCTTC.

This chain joins TRBV10-3 and TRBJ2-7; 7 bases are a match to TRBD2. CDR3 size: 16 residues. Trimming removed 3 bases from V and 3 bases from J; junction bases left unmatched: 11. In germline, CDR1 is ENHRY, CDR2 SYGVKD. CDR3 region: CAISEVRLAAYYEQYF. CDR3 nucleotides: TGTGCCATCAGTGAAGTACGCCTAGCGGCCTACTACGAGCAGTACTTC.

V gene TRBV7-2 combines with J gene TRBJ2-3; 7 bases align to TRBD2. V was clipped by 5 bases and J by 4 bases; unmatched bases: 15. CDR1 and CDR2 (germline): SGHTA, FQGNSA. The CDR3 has 17 amino acids. The chain's CDR3 is CASSLGAGERVADTQYF. The CDR3 DNA is TGTGCCAGCAGCCTAGGGGCGGGGGAGCGTGTTGCAGATACGCAGTATTTT.